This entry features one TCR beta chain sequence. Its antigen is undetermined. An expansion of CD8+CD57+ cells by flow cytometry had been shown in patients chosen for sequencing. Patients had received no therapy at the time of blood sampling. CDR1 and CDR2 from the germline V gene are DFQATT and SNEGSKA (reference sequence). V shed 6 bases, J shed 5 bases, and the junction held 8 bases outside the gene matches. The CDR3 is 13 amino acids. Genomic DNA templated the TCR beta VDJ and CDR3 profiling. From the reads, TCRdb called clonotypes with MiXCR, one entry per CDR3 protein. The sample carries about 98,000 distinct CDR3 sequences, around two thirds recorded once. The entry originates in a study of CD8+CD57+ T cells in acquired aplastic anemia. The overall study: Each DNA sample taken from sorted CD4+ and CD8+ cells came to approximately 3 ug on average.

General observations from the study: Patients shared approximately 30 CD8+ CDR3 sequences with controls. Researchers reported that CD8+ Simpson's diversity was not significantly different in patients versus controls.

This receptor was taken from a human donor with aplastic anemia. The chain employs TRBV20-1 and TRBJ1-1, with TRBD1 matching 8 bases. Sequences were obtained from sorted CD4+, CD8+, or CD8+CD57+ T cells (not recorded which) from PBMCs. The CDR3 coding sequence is TGCAGTGCGTGGACAGGGCTGGCTACTGAAGCTTTCTTT. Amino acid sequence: CSAWTGLATEAFF.